This entry lists 20 T cell receptor beta chains sequenced from one sample in a study of CD8+ T cells in alopecia areata. Extraction and reverse transcription of RNA yielded cDNA as the sequencing template. The repertoire was sequenced with immunoSEQ multiplex PCR; TCRdb's copy has only in-frame clones and lacks some. The top ten clones hold 30% to 45% of a sample with roughly 140,000 clones, around two thirds of them seen once. Sequenced input: CD8+ T cells sorted from blood. The source is a human donor in good health.

CDR3 amino acids: CSVVIRESDTQYF. The DNA of the CDR3 is TGCAGCGTTGTGATCCGAGAGTCAGATACGCAGTATTTT. This chain links TRBV29-1 with TRBJ2-3; D gene unclear. CDR1 is SQVTM, CDR2 ANQGSEA, per germline. Trimming removed 4 bases from V and 4 bases from J, with 12 bases in between. This CDR3 region has 13 residues.

The chain employs TRBV12-5 and TRBJ1-5; 8 bases align to TRBD1. Germline trimming cut 5 bases from V and 4 bases from J; bases unmatched to any gene: 7. This CDR3 is built from 15 residues. Looked up from germline, CDR1 is LGHNT and CDR2 is FRNRAP. The CDR3 region has the DNA TGTGCTAGTGGTCCCGCCGGGACAGGTAATCAGCCCCAGCATTTT. Translated: CASGPAGTGNQPQHF. Drawing the rest from reference TRBV12-5 and TRBJ1-5, the complete variable domain is DARVTQTPRHKVTEMGQEVTMRCQPILGHNTVFWYRQTMMQGLELLAYFRNRAPLDDSGMPKDRFSAEMPDATLATLKIQPSEPRDSAVYFCASGPAGTGNQPQHFGDGTRLSIL.

J is TRBJ2-2 and V is TRBV4-2; D is unresolved. Germline V gene sequence: CDR1 LGHNA, CDR2 YNFKEQ. V was trimmed by 10 bases and J by 8 bases, leaving 11 bases between them. The CDR3 spans 11 residues. The chain's CDR3 is CATNGVGELFF. For the CDR3, the DNA is TGTGCCACCAATGGGGTTGGGGAGCTGTTTTTT.

V and J are TRBV4-2 and TRBJ2-7; D is perhaps TRBD2 (6 bases). Trimming cost V 4 bases and J 2 bases, with 15 bases left between them. This CDR3 has 15 residues. CDR1 and CDR2 (germline): LGHNA, YNFKEQ. CDR3 DNA: TGTGCCAGCAGCCGCCCCTCCCAGCGGGCCTACGAGCAGTACTTC. Amino acids: CASSRPSQRAYEQYF.

This chain uses TRBV27 with TRBJ1-1; maybe TRBD1 (5 bases). The CDR3 has 13 residues. V lost 5 bases to trimming and J lost 1 base, with 8 bases between them. Germline CDR1 and CDR2: MNHEY and SMNVEV (reference sequence). The CDR3 region is CASSTDRNTEAFF. The CDR3 bases are TGTGCCAGCAGTACCGACAGGAACACTGAAGCTTTCTTT.

The chain employs TRBV28 and TRBJ1-2; D is unclear. Germline lookup yields CDR1 MDHEN and CDR2 SYDVKM. V lost 3 bases and J 2 bases, leaving 13 bases between the germline ends. The CDR3 contains 15 residues. CDR3 in DNA: TGTGCCAGCAGTTTTACCCCGACTCCCAACTATGGCTACACCTTC. Translation: CASSFTPTPNYGYTF.

The V and J genes are TRBV23-1 and TRBJ2-1; D perhaps matches TRBD2 (6 bases). TRBV23-1 is noted as an ORF with a role that remains uncertain. V gave up 0 bases and J gave up 7 bases, with 13 bases separating them. The CDR3 covers 15 residues. DNA for the CDR3: TGCGCCAGCAGTCAATCGCTCAGCGGGCTGAATGAGCAGTTCTTC. It is translated as CASSQSLSGLNEQFF.

This clone was detected a few times. The V and J genes are TRBV7-9 and TRBJ1-4; D is ambiguous. Germline loops: CDR1 SEHNR, CDR2 FQNEAQ (reference sequence). V was shortened by 5 bases and J by 8 bases, with 18 bases between the two germline ends. This CDR3 is built from 15 residues. The DNA for the CDR3 is TGTGCCAGCAGCGCCCCAGCAGGCCGTAAGGAAAAACTGTTTTTT. It encodes CASSAPAGRKEKLFF.

V usage is TRBV19 and J usage is TRBJ1-2, with unresolved D. With 3 bases removed from V and 4 bases from J, the gap between germline ends came to 15 bases. CDR1 LNHDA and CDR2 SQIVND come from the germline V gene (reference sequence). This CDR3 is 15 amino acids long. CDR3 sequence: CASSMTALQVYGYTF. Written as DNA, the CDR3 is TGTGCCAGTAGTATGACGGCATTGCAGGTCTATGGCTACACCTTC.

The rearrangement links TRBV9 to TRBJ2-7; D is perhaps TRBD1 (6 bases). The CDR3 runs 15 residues. The germline gives CDR1 SGDLS, CDR2 YYNGEE. The V end lost 3 bases, the J end lost 0 bases, and 13 bases lay between the germline ends. The CDR3 loop is CASSAGGQSSYEQYF. CDR3 nucleotides: TGTGCCAGCAGCGCGGGCGGACAGAGCTCCTACGAGCAGTACTTC.

This chain uses TRBV27 with TRBJ2-4; 9 nucleotides line up with TRBD1. Per germline, CDR1 MNHEY and CDR2 SMNVEV (reference sequence). This CDR3 is 14 amino acids long. After removal of 3 bases from V and 8 bases from J, the junction contained 5 bases not matched to a gene. The CDR3: CASSFRDRVDIQYF. For the CDR3, the DNA is TGTGCCAGCAGTTTCCGGGACAGGGTTGACATTCAGTACTTC.

Ten or more counts support this clone. The V and J genes are TRBV5-1 and TRBJ2-5; D is unresolved. Trimming took 5 bases from V and 4 from J, leaving 15 bases between them. CDR3 size: 14 residues. In germline, CDR1 is SGHRS, CDR2 YFSETQ. This chain's CDR3 is CASSSSGMVETQYF. CDR3 sequence (DNA): TGCGCCAGCAGTAGCTCCGGTATGGTAGAGACCCAGTACTTC.

This sequence joins TRBV5-1 and TRBJ2-7; TRBD2 matches 7 bases. The CDR3 spans 14 residues. Germline V gene lookup returns CDR1 SGHRS and CDR2 YFSETQ. The V gene end was trimmed by 3 bases and the J gene end by 2 bases; junction bases not matched to a gene: 5. As DNA, the CDR3 is TGCGCCAGCAGCTCAACTAGCGCTACCTACGAGCAGTACTTC. Its protein product is CASSSTSATYEQYF.

This rearrangement joins TRBV27 to TRBJ2-2; 7 bases map to TRBD1. V was clipped by 0 bases and J by 7 bases; unmatched bases: 2. Looked up from germline, CDR1 is MNHEY and CDR2 is SMNVEV (reference sequence). There are 14 residues in the CDR3. In DNA, the CDR3 is TGTGCCAGCAGTTTATCCAGGGGGAACGGGGAGCTGTTTTTT. It is translated as CASSLSRGNGELFF.

The V gene is TRBV27, the J gene TRBJ2-2; 11 bases fit TRBD2. Germline loops: CDR1 MNHEY, CDR2 SMNVEV (reference sequence). The CDR3 contains 20 residues. The V and J ends lost 1 base and 0 bases, in that order; junction bases with no gene match: 10. The CDR3 protein is CASSLFSGRAIGANTGELFF. In nucleotides, the CDR3 is TGTGCCAGCAGTTTATTTAGCGGGAGGGCCATCGGGGCGAACACCGGGGAGCTGTTTTTT.

This clone was observed a handful of times. The chain has TRBV6-5 and TRBJ2-6; D gene ambiguous. Trimming removed 6 bases from V and 6 bases from J, with 9 bases in between. Germline loops: CDR1 MNHEY, CDR2 SVGAGI. The CDR3 runs 13 residues. CDR3 nucleotides: TGTGCCAGCAGAAAACAGTTGGCCAACGTCCTGACTTTC. It yields the protein CASRKQLANVLTF.

The chain uses TRBV6-5 and TRBJ1-1; tentative D call: TRBD1 (5 bases). Trimming removed 6 bases at V and 3 bases at J, with 11 bases between. CDR3 length: 13 amino acids. Germline assignment: CDR1 MNHEY and CDR2 SVGAGI. The CDR3 loop is CASRTGTYTEAFF. The CDR3 bases are TGTGCCAGCAGGACCGGGACCTACACTGAAGCTTTCTTT.

Here the CDR3 reads CASSVEPGPQETQYF. CDR3 nucleotide sequence: TGTGCCAGCAGCGTAGAACCAGGTCCGCAAGAGACCCAGTACTTC. The chain has TRBV9 and TRBJ2-5; D unclear. Germline V gene data show CDR1 as SGDLS and CDR2 as YYNGEE. Trimming cost V 0 bases and J 2 bases, with 11 bases left between them. The CDR3 is 15 residues long.

The rearrangement uses TRBV5-5 and TRBJ2-1; the D is unclear. This CDR3 has 15 amino acids. CDR1 is SGHKS and CDR2 is YYEKEE in the germline V gene (reference sequence). Deletions cut 0 bases from V and 0 bases from J, with 7 bases between. CDR3 nucleotide sequence: TGTGCCAGCAGCTTGGGCTACCCCTCCTACAATGAGCAGTTCTTC. Translation gives CASSLGYPSYNEQFF.

The V and J genes are TRBV19 and TRBJ1-1; no clear D gene. The CDR3 is 12 residues long. Trimming shortened V by 4 bases and J by 2 bases, and 5 bases separated the two germline ends. Germline CDR1 and CDR2: LNHDA and SQIVND (reference sequence). The DNA of the CDR3 is TGTGCCAGTAGTAGGGCCAACACTGAAGCTTTCTTT. Its protein product is CASSRANTEAFF.